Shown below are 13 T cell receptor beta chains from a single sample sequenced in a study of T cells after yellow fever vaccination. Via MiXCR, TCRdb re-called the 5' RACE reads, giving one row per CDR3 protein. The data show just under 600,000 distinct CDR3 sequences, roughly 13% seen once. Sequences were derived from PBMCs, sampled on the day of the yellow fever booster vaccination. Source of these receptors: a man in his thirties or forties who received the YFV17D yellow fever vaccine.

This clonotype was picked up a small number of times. CDR3 nucleotide sequence: TGTGCCAGCAGAAGAGGGGGCAGACACGAGCAGTACTTC. It encodes CASRRGGRHEQYF. This sequence joins TRBV6-1 and TRBJ2-7; 7 bases align to TRBD1. This CDR3 has 13 amino acids. J was trimmed by 5 bases and V by 6 bases; bases with no gene match: 7. Germline lookup yields CDR1 MNHNS and CDR2 SASEGT.

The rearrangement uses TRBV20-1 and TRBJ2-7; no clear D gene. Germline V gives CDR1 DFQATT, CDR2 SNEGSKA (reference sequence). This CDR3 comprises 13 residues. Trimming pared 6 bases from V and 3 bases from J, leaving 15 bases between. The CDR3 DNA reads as TGCAGTGCCAGCCGTTTCCGTGGCTACGAGCAGTACTTC. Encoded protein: CSASRFRGYEQYF.

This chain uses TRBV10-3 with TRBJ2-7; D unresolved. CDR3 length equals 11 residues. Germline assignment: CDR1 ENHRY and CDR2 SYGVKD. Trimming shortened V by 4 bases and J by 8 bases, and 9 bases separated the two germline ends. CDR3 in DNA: TGTGCCATCAGTGGGTTGGGCCAGCAGTACTTC. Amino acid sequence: CAISGLGQQYF.

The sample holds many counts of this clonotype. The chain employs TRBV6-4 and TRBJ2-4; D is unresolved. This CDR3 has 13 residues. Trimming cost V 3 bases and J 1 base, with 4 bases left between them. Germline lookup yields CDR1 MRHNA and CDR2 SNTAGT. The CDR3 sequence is CASSEGAKNIQYF. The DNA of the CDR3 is TGTGCCAGCAGTGAGGGGGCCAAAAACATTCAGTACTTC.

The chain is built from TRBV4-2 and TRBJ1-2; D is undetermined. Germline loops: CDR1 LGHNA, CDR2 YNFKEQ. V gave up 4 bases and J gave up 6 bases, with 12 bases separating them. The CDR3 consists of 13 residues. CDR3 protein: CASSRGSVDGYTF. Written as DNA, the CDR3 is TGTGCCAGCAGCCGAGGCTCGGTTGATGGCTACACCTTC.

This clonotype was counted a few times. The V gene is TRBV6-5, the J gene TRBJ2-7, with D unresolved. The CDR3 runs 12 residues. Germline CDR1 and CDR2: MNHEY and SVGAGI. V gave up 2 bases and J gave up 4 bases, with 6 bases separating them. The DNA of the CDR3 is TGTGCCAGCAGTTACCCTGGGTACGAGCAGTACTTC. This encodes CASSYPGYEQYF.

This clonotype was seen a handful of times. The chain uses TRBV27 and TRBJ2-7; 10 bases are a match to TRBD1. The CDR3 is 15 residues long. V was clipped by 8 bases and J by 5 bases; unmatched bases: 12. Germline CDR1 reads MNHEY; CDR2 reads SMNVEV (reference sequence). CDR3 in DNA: TGTGCCAGCGCCCGGGAGGACAGGGGGTTCCACGAGCAGTACTTC. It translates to CASAREDRGFHEQYF.

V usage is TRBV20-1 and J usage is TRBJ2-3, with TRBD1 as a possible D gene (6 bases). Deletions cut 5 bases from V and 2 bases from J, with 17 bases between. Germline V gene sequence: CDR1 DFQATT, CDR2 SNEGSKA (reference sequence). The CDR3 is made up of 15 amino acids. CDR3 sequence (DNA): TGCAGTGCTGGACAGTATAATAGGTCCACAGATACGCAGTATTTT. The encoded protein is CSAGQYNRSTDTQYF.

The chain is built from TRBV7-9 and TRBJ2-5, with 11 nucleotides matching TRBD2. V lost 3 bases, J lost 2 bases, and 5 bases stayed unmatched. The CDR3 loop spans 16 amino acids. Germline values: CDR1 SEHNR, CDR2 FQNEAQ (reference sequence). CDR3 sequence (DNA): TGTGCCAGCAGCTTCTTAGCGGGAGGGCGACAAGAGACCCAGTACTTC. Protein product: CASSFLAGGRQETQYF.

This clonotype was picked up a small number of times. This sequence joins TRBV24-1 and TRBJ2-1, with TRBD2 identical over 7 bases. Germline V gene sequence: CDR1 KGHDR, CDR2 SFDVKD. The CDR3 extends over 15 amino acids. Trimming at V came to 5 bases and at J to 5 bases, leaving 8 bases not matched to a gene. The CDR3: CATSAGWLADNEQFF. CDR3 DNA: TGTGCCACCAGTGCGGGATGGCTAGCGGACAATGAGCAGTTCTTC.

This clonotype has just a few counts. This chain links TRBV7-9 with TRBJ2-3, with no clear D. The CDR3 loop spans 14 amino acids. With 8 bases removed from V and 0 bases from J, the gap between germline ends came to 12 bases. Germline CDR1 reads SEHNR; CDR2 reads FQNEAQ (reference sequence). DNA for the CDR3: TGTGCCAGCTCCCCCTGGGAAAGCACAGATACGCAGTATTTT. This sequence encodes CASSPWESTDTQYF.

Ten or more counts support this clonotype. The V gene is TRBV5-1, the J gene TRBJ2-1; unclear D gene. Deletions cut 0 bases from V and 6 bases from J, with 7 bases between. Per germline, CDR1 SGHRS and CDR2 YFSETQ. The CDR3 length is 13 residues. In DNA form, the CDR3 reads TGCGCCAGCAGCTTGGATCCCTTCAATGAGCAGTTCTTC. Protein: CASSLDPFNEQFF.

The CDR3 protein is CSSSGDYNEQFF. DNA of the CDR3: TGCAGCTCTAGCGGGGACTACAATGAGCAGTTCTTC. The chain uses TRBV29-1 and TRBJ2-1, with 9 bases matching TRBD2. Germline CDR1 SQVTM, CDR2 ANQGSEA. V was clipped by 8 bases and J by 3 bases; unmatched bases: 2. This CDR3 is built from 12 residues.